Included here is one TCR beta chain sequence, with context. Its antigen is still unknown. These data are taken from a study of tumor and adjacent non-tumor tissue in lung cancer. Background on the study: Aged about 31 to 85 years, patients included nine to ten men and roughly 5 women with stage I to III disease. Samples averaged around 4 million productive TCRbeta reads each.

RNA was extracted from bulk tissue without any cell sorting. Study-level points and caveats: TCR diversity was significantly greater in tumor than normal lung tissue. Normal lung showed higher cumulative top 100 clone frequency than tumor.

Three rounds of nested PCR, following a modified ARM-PCR protocol, produced the TCRbeta library. TCRdb reanalysed the multiplex PCR reads using MiXCR and keeps one entry per CDR3 protein. Of approximately 140,000 distinct CDR3 sequences listed, 66% are singletons. With 3 bases clipped from V and 11 bases from J, the junction kept 8 bases outside the gene matches. Germline V gives CDR1 SGHAT, CDR2 FQNNGV. The CDR3 totals 13 residues. The sequenced sample consisted of lung tumor tissue. The TCR sequence derives from a man aged 55-75 years with small cell lung cancer. The chain combines TRBV11-2 with TRBJ2-5; 8 nucleotides align to TRBD1. CDR3 in amino acids: CASSLGQEEAQYF. The CDR3 DNA sequence: TGTGCCAGCAGCTTGGGACAGGAAGAGGCACAGTACTTC.